At least ten counts were recorded for the clone carrying this T cell receptor (beta chain). The target antigen is unknown. Patients picked for sequencing had shown CD8+CD57+ cell expansion detected by flow cytometry. Among the patients, none had received any therapy at the time of blood sampling. The sample is drawn from a study of CD8+CD57+ T cells in acquired aplastic anemia. Study overall: Quantities of DNA derived from sorted CD4+ and CD8+ cells averaged 3.2 ug.

Study-level points and caveats: Comparison of patients with controls identified almost 30 shared CD8+ CDR3 sequences.

The germline V and J ends were trimmed by 6 bases and 3 bases, with 11 bases remaining between them. This CDR3 comprises 13 residues. CDR1 and CDR2 from the germline V gene are MNHNY and SVGAGI (reference sequence). CDR3 and TCR beta VDJ profiling relied on a genomic DNA template. TCRdb reanalysed the reads using MiXCR and keeps one entry per CDR3 protein. The sample consists of 100,000 to 150,000 distinct CDR3 sequences, roughly 40% of them appearing once. The TCR comes from a human donor with aplastic anemia. The sequencing input was sorted CD4+, CD8+, or CD8+CD57+ T cells (not recorded which) from PBMCs. This chain links TRBV6-6 with TRBJ1-1; TRBD1 might be the D (5 bases). The DNA of the CDR3 is TGTGCCAGCAGCCCCGACAGCCACACTGAAGCTTTCTTT. This encodes CASSPDSHTEAFF.